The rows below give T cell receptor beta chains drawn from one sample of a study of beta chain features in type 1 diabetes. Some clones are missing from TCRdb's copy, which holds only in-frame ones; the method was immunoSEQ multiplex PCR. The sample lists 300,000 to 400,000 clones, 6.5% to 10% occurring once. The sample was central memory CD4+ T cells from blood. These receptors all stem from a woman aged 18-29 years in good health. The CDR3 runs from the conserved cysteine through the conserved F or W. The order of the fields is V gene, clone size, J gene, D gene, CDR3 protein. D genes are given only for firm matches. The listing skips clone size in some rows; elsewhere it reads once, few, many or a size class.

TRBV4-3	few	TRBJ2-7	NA	CASSQEFPSSEQYF
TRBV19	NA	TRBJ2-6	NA	CASRNKERSGANVLTF
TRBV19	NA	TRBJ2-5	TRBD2	CASSIMSAGGQETQYF
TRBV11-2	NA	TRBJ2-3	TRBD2	CASSSHRGTSADTQYF
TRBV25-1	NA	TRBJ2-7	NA	CASSEGVGVAYEQYF
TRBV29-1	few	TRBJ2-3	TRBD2	CSVEFQRDTTDTQYF
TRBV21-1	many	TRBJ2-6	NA	CASSKGSGRGQSSGANVLTF
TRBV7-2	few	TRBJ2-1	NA	CASSLHEQFF
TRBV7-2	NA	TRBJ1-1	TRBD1	CASSTRTGTYTEAFF
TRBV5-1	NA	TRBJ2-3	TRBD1	CASSFRPGTGDTQYF
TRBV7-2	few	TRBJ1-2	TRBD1	CASSSRQGVLGYTF
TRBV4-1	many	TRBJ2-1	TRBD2	CASSQVPGGLAGNEQFF
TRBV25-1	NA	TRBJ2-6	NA	CASSDLGHSGANVLTF
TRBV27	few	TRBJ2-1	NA	CASRKGGTVNEQFF
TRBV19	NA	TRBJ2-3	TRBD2	CATGLAGADTQYF
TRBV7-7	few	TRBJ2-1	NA	CASSQGPYDNEQFF
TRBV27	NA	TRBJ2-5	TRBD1	CASSQQGGYGGETQYF
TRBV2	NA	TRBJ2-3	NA	CASHPGISTDTQYF
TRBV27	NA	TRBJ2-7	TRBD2	CASRFVGRALYEQYF
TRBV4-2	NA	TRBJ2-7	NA	CASSQEGGSLASF
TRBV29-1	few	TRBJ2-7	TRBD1	CSVKTGDEQYF
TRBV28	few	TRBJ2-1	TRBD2	CASRKGLAGVEQFF
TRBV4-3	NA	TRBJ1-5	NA	CASSQDQYGSRPQPQHF
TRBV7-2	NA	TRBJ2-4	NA	CASSPYFLAKNIQYF
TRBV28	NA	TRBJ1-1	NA	CASSPRERNTEAFF
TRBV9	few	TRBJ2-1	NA	CASSVGWGAYNEQFF
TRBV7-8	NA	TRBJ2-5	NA	CASSRYQETQYF
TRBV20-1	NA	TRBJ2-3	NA	CSARGGLQYF
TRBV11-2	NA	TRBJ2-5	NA	CASSRTRYGAQETQYF
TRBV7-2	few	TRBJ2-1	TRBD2	CASSLGREYEQFF
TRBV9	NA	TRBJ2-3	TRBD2	CASSVDASGSDTQYF
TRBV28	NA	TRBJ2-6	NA	CASSFGEVTGANVLTF
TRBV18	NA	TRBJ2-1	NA	CASSPVPGVEQFF
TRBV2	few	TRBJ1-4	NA	CASRRRSNAEKLFF
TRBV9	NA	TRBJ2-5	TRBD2	CASSVGTSGTETQYF
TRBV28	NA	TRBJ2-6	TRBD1	CASSSIRGPGANVLTF
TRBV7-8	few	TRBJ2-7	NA	CASSFFRDSRYEQYF
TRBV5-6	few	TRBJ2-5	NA	CASSLVGRTQETQYF
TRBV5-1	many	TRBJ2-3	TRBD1	CASSNGQGGSLGTDTQYF
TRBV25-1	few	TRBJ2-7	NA	CASTSGTNYEQYF
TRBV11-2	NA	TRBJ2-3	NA	CASSFSFGRGDTQYF
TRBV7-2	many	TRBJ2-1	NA	CASSPKGGYNEQFF
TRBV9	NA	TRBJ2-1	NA	CASSRLRDEQFF
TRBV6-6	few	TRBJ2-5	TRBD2	CASSRPGREGVTQYF
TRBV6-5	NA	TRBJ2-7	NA	CASSYQGTGSYEQYF
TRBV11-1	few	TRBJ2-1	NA	CASSKQWGHTGNEQFF
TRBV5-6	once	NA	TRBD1	CASSLNRGDEQYF
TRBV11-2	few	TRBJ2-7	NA	CASSILYEQYF
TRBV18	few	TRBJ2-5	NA	CASSPPGVRETQYF
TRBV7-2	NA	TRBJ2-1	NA	CASSFHRRDNEQFF
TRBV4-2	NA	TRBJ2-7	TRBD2	CASSPQTSWTSYEQYF
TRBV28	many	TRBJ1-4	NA	CASTPGGRKLFF
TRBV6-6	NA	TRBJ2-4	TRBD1	CASSYSNRGNIQYF
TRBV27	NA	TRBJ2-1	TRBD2	CASSSLAGNNEQFF
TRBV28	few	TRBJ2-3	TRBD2	CASKGTIPNRAYF
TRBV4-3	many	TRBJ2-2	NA	CASSQDPGANTGELFF
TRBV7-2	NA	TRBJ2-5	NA	CASSLSPQETQYF